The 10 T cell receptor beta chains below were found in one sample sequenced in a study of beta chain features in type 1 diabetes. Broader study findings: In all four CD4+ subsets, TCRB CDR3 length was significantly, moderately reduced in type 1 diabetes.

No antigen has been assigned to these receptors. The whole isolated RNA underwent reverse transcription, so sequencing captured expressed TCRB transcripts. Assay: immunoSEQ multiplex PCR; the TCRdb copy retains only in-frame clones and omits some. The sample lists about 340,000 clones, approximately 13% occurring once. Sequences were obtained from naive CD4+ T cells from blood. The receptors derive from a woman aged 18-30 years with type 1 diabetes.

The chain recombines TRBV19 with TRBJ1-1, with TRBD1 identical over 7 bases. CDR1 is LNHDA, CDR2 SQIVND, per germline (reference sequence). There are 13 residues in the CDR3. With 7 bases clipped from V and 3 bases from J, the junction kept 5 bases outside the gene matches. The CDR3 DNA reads TGTGCCAGTACAAGGGGGCCGGACACTGAAGCTTTCTTT. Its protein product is CASTRGPDTEAFF.

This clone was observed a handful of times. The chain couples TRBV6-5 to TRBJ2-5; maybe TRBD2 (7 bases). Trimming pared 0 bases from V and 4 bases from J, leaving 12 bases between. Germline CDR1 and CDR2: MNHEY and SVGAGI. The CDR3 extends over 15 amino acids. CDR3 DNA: TGTGCCAGCAGTTACTCGGGGGGGACACCAGAGACCCAGTACTTC. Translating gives CASSYSGGTPETQYF.

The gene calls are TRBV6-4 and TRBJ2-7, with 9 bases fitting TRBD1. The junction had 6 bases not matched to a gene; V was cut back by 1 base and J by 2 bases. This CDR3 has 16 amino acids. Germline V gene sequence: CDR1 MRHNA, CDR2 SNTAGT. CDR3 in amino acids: CASSDCMDRGTYEQYF. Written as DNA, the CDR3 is TGTGCCAGCAGTGACTGCATGGACAGGGGAACCTACGAGCAGTACTTC.

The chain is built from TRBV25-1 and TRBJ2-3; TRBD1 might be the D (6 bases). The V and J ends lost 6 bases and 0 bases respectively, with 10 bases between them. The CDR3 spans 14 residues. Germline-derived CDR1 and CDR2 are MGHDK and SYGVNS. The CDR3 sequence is CASRRTASTDTQYF. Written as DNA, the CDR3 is TGTGCCAGCAGGCGGACAGCAAGCACAGATACGCAGTATTTT.

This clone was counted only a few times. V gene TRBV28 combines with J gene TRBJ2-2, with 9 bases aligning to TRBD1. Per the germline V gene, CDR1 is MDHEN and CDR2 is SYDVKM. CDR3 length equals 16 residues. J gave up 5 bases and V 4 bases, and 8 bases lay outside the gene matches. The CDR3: CASSSRGTGRTGELFF. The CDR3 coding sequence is TGTGCCAGCAGTTCCCGAGGGACAGGGAGAACCGGGGAGCTGTTTTTT.

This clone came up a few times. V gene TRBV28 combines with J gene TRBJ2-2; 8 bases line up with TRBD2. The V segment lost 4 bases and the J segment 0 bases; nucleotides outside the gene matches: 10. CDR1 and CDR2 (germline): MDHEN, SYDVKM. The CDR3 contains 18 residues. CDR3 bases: TGTGCCAGCAGTTCATACGGGACTAGAGGCCCGAACACCGGGGAGCTGTTTTTT. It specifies CASSSYGTRGPNTGELFF.

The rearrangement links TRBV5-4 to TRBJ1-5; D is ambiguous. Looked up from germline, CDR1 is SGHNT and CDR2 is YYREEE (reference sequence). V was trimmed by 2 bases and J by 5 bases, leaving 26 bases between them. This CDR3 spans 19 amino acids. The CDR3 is CASSFHLPKWASGHQPQHF. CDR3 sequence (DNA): TGTGCCAGCAGCTTTCACCTCCCCAAATGGGCCAGTGGTCATCAGCCCCAGCATTTT.

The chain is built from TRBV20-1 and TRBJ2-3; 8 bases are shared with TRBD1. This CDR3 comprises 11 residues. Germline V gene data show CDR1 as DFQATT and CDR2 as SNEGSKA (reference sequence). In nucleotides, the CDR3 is TGCACTGGACAGGGCGGGGATACGCAGTATTTT. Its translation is CTGQGGDTQYF.

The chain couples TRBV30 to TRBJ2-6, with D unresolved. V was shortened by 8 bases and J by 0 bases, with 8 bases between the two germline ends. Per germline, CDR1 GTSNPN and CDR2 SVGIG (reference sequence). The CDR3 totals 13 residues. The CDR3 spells CALEFSGANVLTF. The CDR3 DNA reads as TGTGCCCTAGAGTTCTCTGGGGCCAACGTCCTGACTTTC.

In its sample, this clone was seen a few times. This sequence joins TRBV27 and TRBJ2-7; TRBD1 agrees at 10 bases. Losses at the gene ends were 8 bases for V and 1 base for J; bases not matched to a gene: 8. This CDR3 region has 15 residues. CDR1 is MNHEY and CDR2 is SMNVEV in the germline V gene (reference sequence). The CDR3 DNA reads TGTGCCAGCCGCGGGACAGGGGTTCCTTCCTACGAGCAGTACGTC. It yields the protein CASRGTGVPSYEQYV.